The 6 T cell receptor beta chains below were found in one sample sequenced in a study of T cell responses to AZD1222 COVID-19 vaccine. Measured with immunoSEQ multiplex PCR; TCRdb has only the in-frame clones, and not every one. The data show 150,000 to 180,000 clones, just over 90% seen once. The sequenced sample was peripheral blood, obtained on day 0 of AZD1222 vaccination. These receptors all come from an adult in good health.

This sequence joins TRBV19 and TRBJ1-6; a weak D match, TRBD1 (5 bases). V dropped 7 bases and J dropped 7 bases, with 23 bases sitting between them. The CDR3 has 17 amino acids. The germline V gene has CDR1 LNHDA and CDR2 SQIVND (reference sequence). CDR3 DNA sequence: TGTGCCAGTATCGGGTTGTCGGAGGGACGGTCCAATTCACCCCTCCACTTT. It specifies CASIGLSEGRSNSPLHF. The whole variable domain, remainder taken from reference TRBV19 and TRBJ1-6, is DGGITQSPKYLFRKEGQNVTLSCEQNLNHDAMYWYRQDPGQGLRLIYYSQIVNDFQKGDIAEGYSVSREKKESFPLTVTSAQKNPTAFYLCASIGLSEGRSNSPLHFGNGTRLTVT.

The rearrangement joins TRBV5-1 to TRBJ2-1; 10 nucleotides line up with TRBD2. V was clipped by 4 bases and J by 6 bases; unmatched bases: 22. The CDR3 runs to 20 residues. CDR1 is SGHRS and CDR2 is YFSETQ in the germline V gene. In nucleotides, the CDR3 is TGCGCCAGCAGCAACCAGGACAGAACCGGGACTAGCGCTTCCGGCAATGAGCAGTTCTTC. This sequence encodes CASSNQDRTGTSASGNEQFF.

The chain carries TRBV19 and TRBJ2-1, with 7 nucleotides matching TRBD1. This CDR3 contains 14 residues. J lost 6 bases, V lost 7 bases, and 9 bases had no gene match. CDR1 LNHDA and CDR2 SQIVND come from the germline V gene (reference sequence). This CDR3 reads CASTRDRGPNEQFF. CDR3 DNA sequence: TGTGCCAGTACAAGGGACAGAGGGCCCAATGAGCAGTTCTTC.

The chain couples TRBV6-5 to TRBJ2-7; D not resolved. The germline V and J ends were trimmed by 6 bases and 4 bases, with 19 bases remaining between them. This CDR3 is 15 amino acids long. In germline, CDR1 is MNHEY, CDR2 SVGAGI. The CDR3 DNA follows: TGTGCCAGCAGACCTACTGCCCCGGACCCTTACGAGCAGTACTTC. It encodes CASRPTAPDPYEQYF.

CDR3 DNA: TGTGCCACCAGTGATTTCCGGGACAGTGAGCAGTTCTTC. Protein sequence: CATSDFRDSEQFF. The rearrangement uses TRBV24-1 and TRBJ2-1, with 7 bases matching TRBD1. Germline CDR1 and CDR2: KGHDR and SFDVKD. Trimming cost V 1 base and J 9 bases; bases outside gene matches: 2. The CDR3 covers 13 residues.

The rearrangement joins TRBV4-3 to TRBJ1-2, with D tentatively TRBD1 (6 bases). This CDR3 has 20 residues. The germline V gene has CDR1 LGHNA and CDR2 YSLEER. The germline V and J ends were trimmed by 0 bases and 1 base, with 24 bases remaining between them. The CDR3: CASSQDWVPGAGVLNYGYTF. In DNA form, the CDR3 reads TGCGCCAGCAGCCAAGATTGGGTCCCGGGGGCAGGGGTTCTTAACTATGGCTACACCTTC.